The rows below give T cell receptor beta chains drawn from one sample of a study of T cells of healthy individuals. MiXCR, run by TCRdb on the 5' RACE reads, gives a single entry per CDR3 protein. The repertoire includes about 96,000 distinct CDR3 sequences, about 16% of them detected once, and 6.2% sits in the top ten. These receptors originate from a human donor in good health. Each CDR3 is given with its conserved first and last residue. The D gene is left open where the match is weak. Only some rows state a clone size, as once, few, many or a class for expanded clones.

CDR3nt | CDR3aa | j_gene | d_gene | v_gene | abundance
TGTGCCAGCAGTCTCCCCGGGACGGGCTACAATGAGCAGTTCTTC | CASSLPGTGYNEQFF | TRBJ2-1 | - | TRBV27 | -
TGCAGTGCTAAACTCACGAACACTGAAGCTTTCTTT | CSAKLTNTEAFF | TRBJ1-1 | - | TRBV20-1 | -
TGTGCCAGCAGCTACGGCGGGGGCCGGAGAGGAGAGACCCAGTACTTC | CASSYGGGRRGETQYF | TRBJ2-5 | - | TRBV28 | few
TGTGCCACCCGTCCCGGGACTTTTTCGAACACCGGGGAGCTGTTTTTT | CATRPGTFSNTGELFF | TRBJ2-2 | - | TRBV27 | few
TGTGCCACCAGTGATAGGGGACAGGGTCGTGCCTATGGCTACACCTTC | CATSDRGQGRAYGYTF | TRBJ1-2 | TRBD1 | TRBV24-1 | few
TGCGCCAGCAGCCGGGGGGGAGACAGCGATCAGCCCCAGCATTTT | CASSRGGDSDQPQHF | TRBJ1-5 | - | TRBV4-1 | -
TGTGCCAGCAGCCTCTCCGGACAGGGTATCACTGAAGCTTTCTTT | CASSLSGQGITEAFF | TRBJ1-1 | TRBD1 | TRBV11-3 | -
TGCAGTGCTAGTGAAGCGGCGAACACCGGGGAGCTGTTTTTT | CSASEAANTGELFF | TRBJ2-2 | - | TRBV20-1 | few
TGCGCCAGCAGCTTGCTAGCGGGAGGAACAGATACGCAGTATTTT | CASSLLAGGTDTQYF | TRBJ2-3 | TRBD2 | TRBV5-1 | -
TGTGCCAGCAGTCTCGGACTAGCGGGGGGGTTCCAAGAGACCCAGTACTTC | CASSLGLAGGFQETQYF | TRBJ2-5 | TRBD2 | TRBV28 | -
TGTGCCAGCAGTTCCCGATATTTTGCAGTTGGGCGGTACCAAGAGACCCAGTACTTC | CASSSRYFAVGRYQETQYF | TRBJ2-5 | - | TRBV28 | few
TGTGCCAGCAGTGAAGCGGTCAGGTCCGCATACGAGCAGTACTTC | CASSEAVRSAYEQYF | TRBJ2-7 | - | TRBV6-1 | -
TGTGCCAGCAGCCAAGATATCCGCACGGGGGACGAGCAGTACTTC | CASSQDIRTGDEQYF | TRBJ2-7 | - | TRBV4-2 | -
TGTGCCAGTAGTTGGGGACTAGCGGGAGGTTGGAATGAGCAGTTCTTC | CASSWGLAGGWNEQFF | TRBJ2-1 | TRBD2 | TRBV19 | few
TGCAGTGCTAGAGTCCTAGCGGGGACAGATACGCAGTATTTT | CSARVLAGTDTQYF | TRBJ2-3 | TRBD2 | TRBV20-1 | -
TGTGCCAGCAGCTTAGGTGATGGGGGGACCCAGTACTTC | CASSLGDGGTQYF | TRBJ2-5 | - | TRBV5-5 | -
TGTGCCAGCAGCTTACGATGGGGTGAAAAACTGTTTTTT | CASSLRWGEKLFF | TRBJ1-4 | - | TRBV7-2 | -
TGTGCCAGCAGTCCGGGGACTAGCGGGGGACTGTCTGGGGCCAACGTCCTGACTTTC | CASSPGTSGGLSGANVLTF | TRBJ2-6 | TRBD2 | TRBV12-3/TRBV12-4 | once
TGTGCCAGCTCAGAGGCGAGGACGTACAATGAGCAGTTCTTC | CASSEARTYNEQFF | TRBJ2-1 | - | TRBV18 | many
TGTGCCATCAGTGACTCGGGGGAAAAACTGTTTTTT | CAISDSGEKLFF | TRBJ1-4 | - | TRBV10-3 | -